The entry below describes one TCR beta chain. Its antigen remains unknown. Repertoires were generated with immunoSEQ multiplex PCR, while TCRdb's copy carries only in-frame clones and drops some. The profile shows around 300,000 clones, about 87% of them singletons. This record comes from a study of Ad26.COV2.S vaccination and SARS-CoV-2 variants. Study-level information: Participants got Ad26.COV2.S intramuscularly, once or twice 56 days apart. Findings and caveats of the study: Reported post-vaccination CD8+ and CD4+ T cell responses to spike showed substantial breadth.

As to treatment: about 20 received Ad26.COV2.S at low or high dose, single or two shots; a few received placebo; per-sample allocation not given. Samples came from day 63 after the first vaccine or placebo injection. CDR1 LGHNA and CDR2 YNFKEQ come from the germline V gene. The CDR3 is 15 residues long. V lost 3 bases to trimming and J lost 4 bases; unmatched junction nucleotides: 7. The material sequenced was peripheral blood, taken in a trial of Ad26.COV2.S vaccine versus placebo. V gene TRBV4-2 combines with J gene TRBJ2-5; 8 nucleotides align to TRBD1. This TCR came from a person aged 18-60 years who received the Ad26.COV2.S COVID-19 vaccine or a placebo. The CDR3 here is CASSQVGQGGETQYF. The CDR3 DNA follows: TGTGCCAGCAGCCAGGTTGGACAGGGTGGAGAGACCCAGTACTTC.